The next 15 T cell receptor beta chains were all read from a single sample in a study of blood T cell repertoires in COVID-19. Produced via immunoSEQ multiplex PCR; TCRdb's table is partial and in-frame only. The data show about 64,000 clones, with 88% seen just once and about a tenth held by the top ten. The sequenced sample was PBMCs or T cells enriched from blood (not recorded which). The receptor source for this set is a woman between 35 and 50 years old who had recovered from COVID-19.

This sequence joins TRBV12-3 or TRBV12-4 and TRBJ2-1, with D maybe TRBD2 (6 bases). The V and J ends lost 3 bases and 4 bases respectively, with 7 bases between them. The CDR3 extends over 13 amino acids. Here the CDR3 DNA reads TGTGCCAGCAGTTTCGGGGGATACAATGAGCAGTTCTTC. This sequence encodes CASSFGGYNEQFF.

The chain couples TRBV4-1 to TRBJ1-1; D possibly corresponds to TRBD1 (6 bases). CDR3 length equals 15 residues. Germline values: CDR1 MGHRA, CDR2 YSYEKL. Trimming cost V 1 base and J 1 base, with 10 bases left between them. CDR3: CASSQALRGNTEAFF. Written as DNA, the CDR3 is TGCGCCAGCAGCCAAGCCCTCAGGGGGAACACTGAAGCTTTCTTT.

The V and J genes are TRBV6-6 and TRBJ2-7; the D is unclear. Deletions cut 0 bases from V and 3 bases from J, with 12 bases between. CDR1 is MNHNY and CDR2 is SVGAGI in the germline V gene (reference sequence). This CDR3 has 15 amino acids. The CDR3 DNA sequence: TGTGCCAGCAGTTACTCGAGCGATCCACGCTACGAGCAGTACTTC. It codes for CASSYSSDPRYEQYF.

The rearrangement links TRBV7-6 to TRBJ2-7, with 10 bases that match TRBD1. The V gene end was trimmed by 5 bases and the J gene end by 4 bases; junction bases not matched to a gene: 5. Per the germline V gene, CDR1 is SGHVS and CDR2 is FNYEAQ. This CDR3 is built from 14 residues. This CDR3 is CASSPRQGAYEQYF. The CDR3 bases are TGTGCCAGCAGCCCGCGACAGGGGGCTTACGAGCAGTACTTC.

V and J are TRBV24-1 and TRBJ1-2, with 10 bases identical to TRBD1. The V and J ends lost 5 bases and 4 bases, in that order; junction bases with no gene match: 6. CDR1 is KGHDR, CDR2 SFDVKD, per germline. The CDR3 sequence is 15 residues long. The CDR3 spells CATSAAGTGVYGYTF. CDR3 bases: TGTGCCACCAGTGCCGCGGGGACAGGGGTCTATGGCTACACCTTC.

The sample holds one count of this clone. Here the CDR3 DNA reads TGCGCCAGCAGCCAAGGCACGGGGGGACAGGTCAACACTGAAGCTTTCTTT. It yields the protein CASSQGTGGQVNTEAFF. The rearrangement uses TRBV4-1 and TRBJ1-1, with TRBD1 matching 8 bases. V shed 1 base and J 2 bases; nucleotides not matched to a gene: 9. Germline assignment: CDR1 MGHRA and CDR2 YSYEKL. The CDR3 covers 17 residues.

Points on this clone: The junction departs from germline at one end; a sequencing error may be responsible. V usage is TRBV6-5 and J usage is TRBJ2-5, with no clear D. The CDR3 sequence is 12 residues long. The germline gives CDR1 MNHEY, CDR2 SVGAGI. The CDR3 sequence is CASGTGLEAQYF. The CDR3 DNA reads TGTGCCAGCGGTACTGGCCTAGAGGCCCAGTACTTC.

The chain is built from TRBV29-1 and TRBJ2-3, with 8 bases lining up with TRBD1. The CDR3 contains 13 residues. Germline-derived CDR1 and CDR2 are SQVTM and ANQGSEA. Unmatched junction bases numbered 0, after V lost 3 bases and J lost 1 base. The CDR3 bases are TGCAGCGTTGAGACAGGGGGCACAGATACGCAGTATTTT. Protein: CSVETGGTDTQYF.

In its sample, this clone was seen a few times. The rearrangement uses TRBV3-1 (or the pseudogene TRBV3-2) and TRBJ1-1; tentative D call: TRBD1 (6 bases). CDR3 size: 19 residues. V lost 4 bases, J lost 4 bases, and 28 bases lay in between. Per the germline V gene, CDR1 is LGHDT and CDR2 is YNNKEL (reference sequence). CDR3 DNA sequence: TGTGCCAGCAGCCCAGTTACGGACAGAGTTTTAACCTCAGGCACTGAAGCTTTCTTT. Translation gives CASSPVTDRVLTSGTEAFF.

The V gene is TRBV12-2, the J gene TRBJ1-5. TRBV12-2 is a pseudogene. CDR3 length: 15 residues. CDR3: CASRLGRLRNQPQHF. DNA for the CDR3: TGTGCAAGTCGCTTAGGGCGGTTGAGAAATCAGCCCCAGCATTTT.

The chain uses TRBV14 and TRBJ1-3; D uncertain. V lost 9 bases, J lost 0 bases, and 6 bases lay in between. The CDR3 totals 12 residues. Germline-derived CDR1 and CDR2 are SGHDN and FVKESK. The CDR3 nucleotides are TGTGCCAGTTCTCTCTCTGGAAACACCATATATTTT. It specifies CASSLSGNTIYF.

The chain recombines TRBV18 with TRBJ2-3, with TRBD2 matching over 8 bases. The length of the CDR3 is 15 residues. V gave up 2 bases and J gave up 5 bases; unmatched junction bases: 6. CDR1 and CDR2 from the germline V gene are KGHSH and LQKENI. In nucleotides, the CDR3 is TGTGCCAGCTCACCAGTCTTAACTAGCGGAGATACGCAGTATTTT. Protein sequence: CASSPVLTSGDTQYF.

The chain couples TRBV10-3 to TRBJ2-3; D is undetermined. Trimming stripped 7 bases from V and 2 bases from J, with 13 bases between. Germline CDR1 ENHRY, CDR2 SYGVKD. This CDR3 is built from 14 residues. The CDR3: CAITDSISTDTQYF. For the CDR3, the DNA is TGTGCCATCACCGACTCGATTTCCACAGATACGCAGTATTTT.

The rearrangement uses TRBV10-3 and TRBJ1-5; 8 bases fit TRBD1. The CDR3 totals 13 residues. Looked up from germline, CDR1 is ENHRY and CDR2 is SYGVKD. V lost 10 bases to trimming and J lost 4 bases; unmatched junction nucleotides: 6. CDR3 protein: CATTGQGNQPQHF. The CDR3, as DNA: TGTGCCACCACAGGACAGGGTAATCAGCCCCAGCATTTT.

The gene calls are TRBV5-8 and TRBJ1-4; D perhaps matches TRBD1 (6 bases). This CDR3 is built from 16 residues. V was pared by 4 bases and J by 0 bases, with 13 bases between. Germline V gives CDR1 SGHTS, CDR2 YDEGEE. CDR3 sequence: CASSRTGTATNEKLFF. The CDR3 DNA reads as TGTGCCAGCAGCAGAACAGGGACCGCAACTAATGAAAAACTGTTTTTT. Full variable domain (outside the CDR3, taken from reference TRBV5-8 and TRBJ1-4): EAGVTQSPTHLIKTRGQQATLRCSPISGHTSVYWYQQALGLGLQFLLWYDEGEERNRGNFPPRFSGRQFPNYSSELNVNALELEDSALYLCASSRTGTATNEKLFFGSGTQLSVL.